This TCR beta chain was recorded in a study of cytomegalovirus exposure and HLA in healthy donors. Study as a whole: Inside one of the first data releases sat about 85 million unique TCRs taken from HLA-typed donors. Study-level results: A prior analysis recorded that most TCR beta V segments were productive about 87% or about 30% of the time. Later examination showed HLA-associated TCR beta chains had greater clonal expansion than equally common others.

The CDR3 consists of 15 residues. Trimming took off 3 bases at V and 0 bases at J, with 11 bases between the two ends. CDR1 is SGDLS and CDR2 is YYNGEE in the germline V gene. In regard to this clone: Its antigen is not identified.

The PCR used 60 Vbeta and 13 Jbeta primers. Assay: immunoSEQ multiplex PCR; the TCRdb copy retains only in-frame clones and omits some. Of around 92,000 clones in the sample, roughly 80% are singletons; the top ten hold roughly a sixth. Sample: PBMCs. The V gene is TRBV9, the J gene TRBJ2-3; a weak D match, TRBD2 (5 bases). This clonotype was sampled from a man aged 55-75 years in good health and CMV-seropositive. The CDR3 nucleotides read TGTGCCAGCAGCGCCGAGGGATATAGCACAGATACGCAGTATTTT. Translating it yields CASSAEGYSTDTQYF.